Sequencing of this T cell receptor beta chain was carried out in a study of T cells after yellow fever vaccination. Across the whole study: Fractions of low cell number were prepared using SMART-Seq v4 Ultra Low Input. Study-wide results and caveats: Primary-vaccination clones mostly resurfaced post-booster (under 98% CD4, under 90% CD8). CD4 and CD8 compartments shared a small share of clonotypes.

To note about this clonotype: Its specificity is not known.

Germline-derived CDR1 and CDR2 are SGHTA and FQGNSA. The CDR3 is made up of 15 amino acids. The trim removed 3 bases at V and 8 bases at J, leaving 7 bases unmatched. A 5'RACE template-switching step, the method used to make TCR cDNA, added a universal primer site and UMIs. TCRdb reprocessed the 5' RACE reads via MiXCR and lists one record per CDR3 protein. The sample lists about 350,000 distinct CDR3 sequences, roughly 7.5% occurring once. The sequencing here drew on PBMCs, taken more than 35 days after the first yellow fever vaccination. The chain carries TRBV7-2 and TRBJ2-4, with TRBD1 matching 10 bases. This sequence originates from a man aged 18 to 35 who received the YFV17D yellow fever vaccine. The CDR3 nucleotides read TGTGCCAGCAGCTTTGGGGACAGGGGTGGGGACATTCAGTACTTC. This encodes CASSFGDRGGDIQYF.